This T cell receptor (beta chain) was retrieved from a study of graft-versus-host responses after intestinal transplantation. This CDR3 spans 16 amino acids. V shed 5 bases and J 7 bases; nucleotides not matched to a gene: 12. CDR1 LNHDA and CDR2 SQIVND come from the germline V gene (reference sequence). In this sample, this clone turned up once. What it recognizes is unknown. The table came from immunoSEQ multiplex PCR; TCRdb's copy has only in-frame clones and leaves some out. The data contain fewer than 50,000 clones, around 84% of them singletons. This TCR came from a human donor who was the organ donor for an intestinal transplant. This sample comprised unstimulated CD4+ T cells sorted from spleen or lymph node cells, obtained before transplant. The gene calls are TRBV19 and TRBJ2-1; 9 bases match TRBD2. The CDR3 DNA reads as TGTGCCAGTAGTCCCCGCGGGAGGGCCCTTGATAATGAGCAGTTCTTC. Protein product: CASSPRGRALDNEQFF. Full variable domain (remainder filled in from reference TRBV19 and TRBJ2-1): DGGITQSPKYLFRKEGQNVTLSCEQNLNHDAMYWYRQDPGQGLRLIYYSQIVNDFQKGDIAEGYSVSREKKESFPLTVTSAQKNPTAFYLCASSPRGRALDNEQFFGPGTRLTVL.